This T cell receptor beta chain comes out of a study of blood T cell repertoires in COVID-19 (dated by TCRdb to the early 2020s). Regarding the study in general: Collaborator samples came from the United States, Italy and Spain and covered acute and convalescent phases of COVID-19. Samples came from the ongoing ImmuneRACE study (first 160 participants) plus 1,254 subjects from 6 global collaborators. The sample metadata nearly always contained a de-identified subject ID, COVID-19 status, age in years and sex. The prospective study material was composed of cDNA or gDNA derived from T cells, B-cell-depleted T cells, or PBMCs. The repertoires were released in a freely available public database intended as a resource for research on the immune response to SARS-CoV-2. Where HLA class I and class II types were available, the types were taken from metadata supplied by the sample provider, not from assay-based typing. Subjects who had been exposed to COVID-19, were actively infected with it, or had recovered from it provided the deeply sampled blood TCRbeta repertoires that made up the dataset. On the study overall, not on this receptor specifically: How much clinical and demographic metadata was included differed by source and by participant, and the metadata was provided uncurated.

Collaborating institutions collected whole blood in K2EDTA tubes following their own protocols. Collaborator samples were shipped for TCRbeta analysis as frozen whole blood, isolated PBMCs, or DNA extracted from either sample type. TCRbeta CDR3 regions were amplified from genomic DNA by means of the immunoSEQ Assay, a bias-controlled multiplex PCR. In the source study's methods: The number of nucleated cells in each sample was estimated from the amplification of reference gene primers within the assay. To quantify the absolute abundance of each unique TCRbeta CDR3 rearrangement, sequence reads were collapsed and filtered. For each sample, productive Simpson clonality was calculated by taking the square root of Simpson's diversity index across productive rearrangements. TCRdb holds this immuneACCESS table with in-frame rearrangements only. Some clones are missing; in checked studies, unresolved V genes explain under half, and the rest has no known cause. V and J calls and clone size are those listed in that table; D and trimming were worked out from the DNA. For this sample there are about 360,000 clones; around 86% appear just once. The ten top clones hold over 2.5% of the sample.

Turning to this clone: The clone's antigen remains unknown. Nothing much larger sits one base from this clone, and base qualities are not available.

The CDR3 runs 15 amino acids, cysteine and phenylalanine included. Only CDR3 DNA remains: 45 bases, in frame from the first base. The germline V gene encodes CDR1 SGDLS and CDR2 YYNGEE. Relative to germline, V is 3 bases shorter and J is 2 bases shorter, with 12 bases between their ends. Sequenced material: peripheral blood. The receptor was isolated from a human donor in a cohort sampled during active COVID-19. The chain was built from TRBV9 and TRBJ2-1; the D gene is perhaps TRBD1, from 6 matching bases. The CDR3 amino acid sequence is: CASSAPGAPYNEQFF. The nucleotides are TGTGCCAGCAGCGCTCCAGGGGCTCCCTACAATGAGCAGTTCTTC.